This T cell receptor (beta chain) emerged from a study of T cell repertoires in ileal Crohn's disease. Whole-study context: About half of patients got postoperative therapy: about ten thiopurines, around 20 anti-TNF. From the surgical specimen's inflamed ileum, biopsies were taken as M0. Study-wide results and limits: High-frequency clones were more common in sorted CD8 than CD4 cells.

Here immunoSEQ multiplex PCR was the method, and the copy in TCRdb shows in-frame clones only, minus some. The data contain 13,000 or so clones, roughly four fifths of them singletons. The length of the CDR3 is 14 residues. V was pared by 5 bases and J by 4 bases, with 12 bases between. The germline V gene has CDR1 MNHEY and CDR2 SVGAGI. Noted time point: inflamed ileum from the surgical specimen. As regards this clone: Antigen unknown.

Sample: ileal tissue. J is TRBJ1-3 and V is TRBV6-5, with D possibly being TRBD1 (5 bases). The sequence was collected from an adult with Crohn's disease. The CDR3 is CASSPGRGGNTIYF. CDR3 bases: TGTGCCAGCAGTCCTGGAAGGGGAGGAAACACCATATATTTT.